The 22 T cell receptor beta chains presented below share a single source sample, sequenced in a study of CD8+CD57+ T cells in acquired aplastic anemia. By flow cytometry, patients selected for sequencing had shown an expansion of CD8+CD57+ cells. Genomic DNA, the template, was used for profiling of the TCR beta VDJ and CDR3. TCRdb fed the reads into MiXCR, producing one record per CDR3 protein. Altogether about 160,000 distinct CDR3 sequences are present, around 52% being singletons, with the ten largest covering roughly 30%. Sample: sorted CD4+, CD8+, or CD8+CD57+ T cells (not recorded which) from PBMCs. The receptors here all came from a human donor with aplastic anemia.

This chain connects TRBV10-3 to TRBJ2-1, with TRBD2 matching over 10 bases. This CDR3 contains 18 residues. Looked up from germline, CDR1 is ENHRY and CDR2 is SYGVKD. V shed 1 base and J 0 bases; nucleotides not matched to a gene: 6. The CDR3 sequence is CAISELVSGRSSYNEQFF. The CDR3 nucleotides read TGTGCCATCAGTGAGTTGGTTAGCGGGAGGAGCTCCTACAATGAGCAGTTCTTC.

The chain uses TRBV19 and TRBJ1-5, with unresolved D. Germline assignment: CDR1 LNHDA and CDR2 SQIVND (reference sequence). The CDR3 is made up of 12 amino acids. V dropped 7 bases and J dropped 3 bases, with 7 bases sitting between them. DNA of the CDR3: TGTGCCAGTAACCAGTTCAATCAGCCCCAGCATTTT. This gives the protein CASNQFNQPQHF.

V usage is TRBV7-6 and J usage is TRBJ2-3; 10 nucleotides match TRBD2. The CDR3 contains 16 residues. Per germline, CDR1 SGHVS and CDR2 FNYEAQ. V was clipped by 1 base and J by 2 bases; unmatched bases: 3. The CDR3 DNA reads as TGTGCCAGCAGCTTAGGGACTAGCGGTACCACAGATACGCAGTATTTT. Translated: CASSLGTSGTTDTQYF.

The chain uses TRBV9 and TRBJ1-1, with D possibly matching TRBD1 (5 bases). This CDR3 is 16 amino acids long. Trimming shortened V by 0 bases and J by 4 bases, and 16 bases separated the two germline ends. From germline, CDR1 is SGDLS and CDR2 YYNGEE. The CDR3 DNA follows: TGTGCCAGCAGCGTAGGCCCCACAGGCTTGGGCACTGAAGCTTTCTTT. Amino acids: CASSVGPTGLGTEAFF. Complete variable domain (other parts from reference TRBV9 and TRBJ1-1): DSGVTQTPKHLITATGQRVTLRCSPRSGDLSVYWYQQSLDQGLQFLIQYYNGEERAKGNILERFSAQQFPDLHSELNLSSLELGDSALYFCASSVGPTGLGTEAFFGQGTRLTVV.

Points on this clonotype: At one boundary the junction diverges from the germline segment, which might be a read error. This chain uses TRBV14 with TRBJ2-7, with TRBD1 matching over 7 bases. The germline gives CDR1 SGHDN, CDR2 FVKESK. This CDR3 is 13 amino acids long. The CDR3 DNA follows: TGTGCCAGCAGCCTACGGGACAGCTACGACCAGTACTTC. This translates into CASSLRDSYDQYF.

This clonotype was detected many times. The chain combines TRBV6-5 with TRBJ2-1; D may match TRBD1 or TRBD2 (5 bases each). Germline loops: CDR1 MNHEY, CDR2 SVGAGI. The ends were cut back, 2 bases at V and 4 bases at J, with 6 bases in the middle. The CDR3 contains 13 residues. DNA for the CDR3: TGTGCCAGCAGTTACGGGGGTTACAATGAGCAGTTCTTC. It codes for CASSYGGYNEQFF.

This clonotype was recorded many times. V gene TRBV14 combines with J gene TRBJ2-7; unclear D gene. V was clipped by 1 base and J by 2 bases, with 9 bases between them. This CDR3 contains 14 residues. The germline gives CDR1 SGHDN, CDR2 FVKESK. The DNA for the CDR3 is TGTGCCAGCAGCCAAGTCAACGGGCCCTACGAGCAGTACTTC. This translates into CASSQVNGPYEQYF.

For this clonotype: This may be a read error, as it is one base from a much larger clone. The V gene is TRBV9, the J gene TRBJ1-2; D is perhaps TRBD1 (5 bases). Per germline, CDR1 SGDLS and CDR2 YYNGEE. V lost 0 bases and J 3 bases, leaving 21 bases between the germline ends. The CDR3 is made up of 18 amino acids. CDR3 region: CASSVDERRGGQYYGYTF. The CDR3 DNA sequence: TGTGCCAGCAGCGTAGATGAAAGGCGCGGAGGACAATACTATGGCTACACCTTC. The complete variable domain, with remaining parts taken from reference TRBV9 and TRBJ1-2, reads DSGVTQTPKHLITATGQRVTLRCSPRSGDLSVYWYQQSLDQGLQFLIQYYNGEERAKGNILERFSAQQFPDLHSELNLSSLELGDSALYFCASSVDERRGGQYYGYTFGSGTRLTVV.

This clonotype has a handful of counts. This sequence joins TRBV5-6 and TRBJ1-2; no reliable D call. The V and J ends lost 4 bases and 6 bases respectively, with 19 bases between them. This CDR3 has 15 amino acids. Germline CDR1 is SGHDT and CDR2 is YYEEEE. In DNA form, the CDR3 reads TGTGCCAGCAGCCCGAATTTAGGGATTCTGGATGGCTACACCTTC. Translating gives CASSPNLGILDGYTF.

The chain recombines TRBV7-9 with TRBJ2-7; D is ambiguous. CDR3 length equals 13 residues. The V and J ends lost 1 base and 3 bases respectively, with 7 bases between them. Germline assignment: CDR1 SEHNR and CDR2 FQNEAQ (reference sequence). This CDR3 is CASSLDDGYEQYF. CDR3 in DNA: TGTGCCAGCAGCTTAGATGACGGCTACGAGCAGTACTTC.

This chain links TRBV12-3 or TRBV12-4 with TRBJ1-1; 7 nucleotides align to TRBD1. CDR3 size: 16 residues. The junction had 9 bases not matched to a gene; V was cut back by 5 bases and J by 0 bases. The CDR3 region has the DNA TGTGCCAGCAGTCGACCGGGACAGACTATGAACACTGAAGCTTTCTTT. This translates into CASSRPGQTMNTEAFF.

This clonotype was seen a handful of times. A much larger clone differs by one base, so this may be a read error. The chain joins TRBV5-6 to TRBJ2-7; 7 bases map to TRBD1. The germline V gene has CDR1 SGHDT and CDR2 YYEEEE. This CDR3 contains 16 residues. V lost 5 bases to trimming and J lost 3 bases; unmatched junction nucleotides: 14. CDR3 nucleotides: TGTGCCAGCAGACCCAGGGCGGGCAGGGGGTTCTACGAGCAGTACTTC. It specifies CASRPRAGRGFYEQYF.

This clonotype was seen more than once but under ten times. DNA for the CDR3: TGTGCCAGTAGTACCCAGAGGAACGGGCTCCGGGGGGAGACCCAGTACTTC. Protein sequence: CASSTQRNGLRGETQYF. This chain joins TRBV19 and TRBJ2-5; D might be TRBD2 (6 bases). V lost 4 bases, J lost 5 bases, and 23 bases lay in between. The CDR3 loop spans 17 amino acids. The V gene's germline CDR1 is LNHDA and CDR2 SQIVND (reference sequence).

The CDR3 here is CATSDYRSYEQYF. CDR3 bases: TGTGCCACCAGTGATTACAGGTCCTACGAGCAGTACTTC. V is TRBV24-1 and J is TRBJ2-7, with D possibly TRBD1 on 5 matching bases. Trimming left V 2 bases short and J 1 base short, with 5 bases between. CDR1 is KGHDR, CDR2 SFDVKD, per germline. The CDR3 consists of 13 residues.

This clonotype occurred once. V usage is TRBV12-3 or TRBV12-4 and J usage is TRBJ2-2; TRBD1 might be the D (8 bases). The CDR3 has 13 amino acids. Trimming cost V 11 bases and J 7 bases, with 17 bases left between them. The CDR3 loop reads CAQGAGRGGELFF. In DNA, the CDR3 is TGTGCCCAGGGGGCGGGGAGGGGCGGGGAGCTGTTTTTT.

Details on this clonotype: Being one base from a much bigger clone, this may be a read error. The chain links TRBV6-1 to TRBJ2-7, with TRBD2 matching over 7 bases. Germline CDR1 reads MNHNS; CDR2 reads SASEGT. The CDR3 extends over 15 amino acids. The DNA for the CDR3 is TGTGTCAGCAGTGAAGCCAGCGGGGCCCCCTACGAGCAGTACTTC. Translated, it gives CVSSEASGAPYEQYF.

This chain joins TRBV19 and TRBJ1-6, with no clear D. This CDR3 is built from 14 residues. With 3 bases removed from V and 7 bases from J, the gap between germline ends came to 10 bases. Germline V gene lookup returns CDR1 LNHDA and CDR2 SQIVND (reference sequence). This chain's CDR3 is CASSIRDGNSPLHF. CDR3 nucleotide sequence: TGTGCCAGTAGTATCCGGGATGGAAATTCACCCCTCCACTTT.

The chain links TRBV7-8 to TRBJ2-2; no reliable D call. The CDR3 totals 15 residues. CDR1 is SGHVS and CDR2 is FQNEAQ in the germline V gene. The V and J ends lost 2 bases and 5 bases respectively, with 12 bases between them. The CDR3 sequence: CASSLPTSDTGELFF. Written as DNA, the CDR3 is TGTGCCAGCAGCTTACCGACGAGCGATACCGGGGAGCTGTTTTTT.

The chain has TRBV5-1 and TRBJ1-2; 9 bases are shared with TRBD1. CDR1 is SGHRS, CDR2 YFSETQ, per germline. The CDR3 runs 14 residues. Unmatched junction bases numbered 7, after V lost 6 bases and J lost 4 bases. The CDR3 bases are TGCGCCAGCACCACAGGGACAGGGACCTATGGCTACACCTTC. Its protein product is CASTTGTGTYGYTF.

This clonotype appeared many times. CDR3 in DNA: TGTGCCAGCAGCTGGACACAAGACGAGCAGTACTTC. It specifies CASSWTQDEQYF. The rearrangement links TRBV7-9 to TRBJ2-7; tentative D call: TRBD1 (5 bases). The CDR3 runs to 12 residues. V lost 4 bases and J 5 bases, leaving 9 bases between the germline ends. Germline CDR1 is SEHNR and CDR2 is FQNEAQ (reference sequence).

This rearrangement joins TRBV5-1 to TRBJ2-3; 7 bases align to TRBD1. The germline V gene encodes CDR1 SGHRS and CDR2 YFSETQ. This CDR3 is 15 amino acids long. The trim removed 1 base at V and 2 bases at J, leaving 4 bases unmatched. The CDR3 loop is CASSLRGTDTDTQYF. For the CDR3, the DNA is TGCGCCAGCAGCTTGAGGGGGACAGACACAGATACGCAGTATTTT.

This clonotype was recorded only once. J is TRBJ1-4 and V is TRBV20-1; D not resolved. The CDR3 spans 13 residues. Germline values: CDR1 DFQATT, CDR2 SNEGSKA (reference sequence). V was trimmed by 3 bases and J by 6 bases, leaving 11 bases between them. The CDR3 DNA reads TGCAGTGCTAGGCGGCAGGTGGATGAAAAACTGTTTTTT. Translation: CSARRQVDEKLFF.